Each of the 10 T cell receptor beta chains below was sequenced from the same sample in a study of Graves' ophthalmopathy and Graves' hyperthyroidism. Beta-chain TCR CDR3 regions were amplified from RNA transcripts. First-round RT-PCR used HTBI primers; second-round multiplex PCR followed. TCRdb passed the multiplex PCR reads through MiXCR, listing each CDR3 protein once. The sample lists about 620,000 distinct CDR3 sequences, 22% seen once, with roughly 7.4% in the top ten. The specimen sequenced was peripheral blood. These receptors originate from a woman younger than 30 with stable Graves' hyperthyroidism. Some clones in this sample may be carry-over from other donors' samples.

Many counts were recorded for this clonotype. The chain is built from TRBV20-1 and TRBJ2-7, with 8 bases that match TRBD1. The J segment lost 4 bases and the V segment lost 2 bases, leaving 13 bases of the junction unmatched. The germline V gene encodes CDR1 DFQATT and CDR2 SNEGSKA (reference sequence). The CDR3 is 16 amino acids. The CDR3 spells CSARLPPGQDIYEQYF. Here the CDR3 DNA reads TGCAGTGCTAGATTGCCGCCGGGACAGGATATTTACGAGCAGTACTTC.

This clonotype was seen ten or more times. The V gene is TRBV20-1, the J gene TRBJ1-1; D is unresolved. The CDR3 has 12 residues. Trimming took 2 bases from V and 7 from J, leaving 11 bases between them. Per the germline V gene, CDR1 is DFQATT and CDR2 is SNEGSKA (reference sequence). CDR3: CSARSPRIEAFF. CDR3 coding DNA: TGCAGTGCTAGAAGTCCGAGGATTGAAGCTTTCTTT.

For this clonotype: It may be a read error: a sequence one base away is much more abundant. The rearrangement uses TRBV12-3 or TRBV12-4 and TRBJ1-1; the D gene is possibly TRBD1 (5 bases). The CDR3 loop spans 13 amino acids. The CDR3 sequence: CGSSLMGRGEAFF. CDR3 bases: TGTGGCAGCAGTTTAATGGGGAGGGGTGAAGCTTTCTTT.

The sample holds many counts of this clonotype. The chain joins TRBV5-6 to TRBJ1-1; D remains unclear. The V end lost 1 base, the J end lost 4 bases, and 5 bases lay between the germline ends. Per the germline V gene, CDR1 is SGHDT and CDR2 is YYEEEE. The CDR3 runs 12 residues. CDR3 nucleotide sequence: TGTGCCAGCAGCTTGTTACTCACTGAAGCTTTCTTT. This codes for CASSLLLTEAFF. The full variable domain, rest sourced from reference TRBV5-6 and TRBJ1-1, is DAGVTQSPTHLIKTRGQQVTLRCSPKSGHDTVSWYQQALGQGPQFIFQYYEEEERQRGNFPDRFSGHQFPNYSSELNVNALLLGDSALYLCASSLLLTEAFFGQGTRLTVV.

This clonotype was detected many times. CDR3 loop: CSASLGPNTEAFF. The CDR3 coding sequence is TGCAGCGCATCCCTGGGGCCAAACACTGAAGCTTTCTTT. The V call is TRBV29-1, the J call TRBJ1-1; D possibly corresponds to TRBD1 (5 bases). V dropped 7 bases and J dropped 2 bases, with 14 bases sitting between them. Germline V lookup: CDR1 SQVTM, CDR2 ANQGSEA. This CDR3 comprises 13 residues.

At least ten counts were recorded for this clonotype. The genes are TRBV11-1 and TRBJ1-2; no firm D call. This CDR3 has 16 amino acids. CDR1 is SGHAT, CDR2 FQDESV, per germline (reference sequence). V was cut by 5 bases and J by 4 bases, with 20 bases left in between. The CDR3 spells CASSHLDTAFSYGYTF. DNA for the CDR3: TGTGCCAGCAGCCACCTTGACACTGCGTTTAGCTATGGCTACACCTTC.

This clonotype showed up just a few times. The chain couples TRBV6-5 to TRBJ2-5, with D perhaps matching TRBD2 (6 bases). CDR1 and CDR2 from the germline V gene are MNHEY and SVGAGI. The V end lost 2 bases, the J end lost 1 base, and 8 bases lay between the germline ends. CDR3 size: 14 residues. The CDR3 loop reads CASSYRGFQETQYF. CDR3 DNA: TGTGCCAGCAGTTACCGGGGGTTCCAAGAGACCCAGTACTTC.

Ten or more counts support this clonotype. The rearrangement uses TRBV20-1 and TRBJ2-5; 10 nucleotides line up with TRBD1. In germline, CDR1 is DFQATT, CDR2 SNEGSKA (reference sequence). The trim removed 1 base at V and 2 bases at J, leaving 7 bases unmatched. CDR3 length: 16 residues. CDR3 sequence reads: CSARATGTGVQETQYF. The CDR3 coding sequence is TGCAGTGCTAGAGCTACCGGGACAGGGGTTCAAGAGACCCAGTACTTC.

This clonotype was seen many times. The rearrangement uses TRBV29-1 and TRBJ1-2, with D possibly TRBD1 on 5 matching bases. Trimming took off 4 bases at V and 5 bases at J, with 14 bases between the two ends. CDR1 is SQVTM and CDR2 is ANQGSEA in the germline V gene. The CDR3 contains 13 residues. Here the CDR3 DNA reads TGCAGCGTTGGGACTGGAGGGGATTATGGCTACACCTTC. Its protein product is CSVGTGGDYGYTF.

This clonotype was counted between two and nine times. This sequence joins TRBV19 and TRBJ1-1; D gene ambiguous. This CDR3 contains 13 residues. Germline lookup yields CDR1 LNHDA and CDR2 SQIVND (reference sequence). With 1 base removed from V and 5 bases from J, the gap between germline ends came to 8 bases. Here the CDR3 DNA reads TGTGCCAGTAGTATAGGGAGGGAGACTGAAGCTTTCTTT. This sequence encodes CASSIGRETEAFF.